This T cell receptor beta chain was recorded in a study of blood T cell repertoires in COVID-19. Study-wide context: Sites in the United States, Italy and Spain provided acute and convalescent COVID-19 samples. PBMCs, B-cell-depleted T cells, or T cells were the source of the cDNA or gDNA that made up the material.

In the original workflow: Amplified reference gene primers provided the basis for estimating nucleated cell counts. Only in-frame clones appear in the TCRdb table, and some are missing; sequencing was by immunoSEQ multiplex PCR. V, J and clone size are taken as reported in that table, and D and trimming were inferred from the DNA itself. Of around 76,000 clones listed, about four fifths are singletons. The clonotype originates from a woman of 80 years or more with active or convalescent COVID-19. The sequenced sample was peripheral blood.

The CDR3 region is CASSFKTGNDIEYF. The CDR3 bases are TGTGCCAGCAGCTTCAAGACAGGGAACGACATCGAGTACTTC. The chain recombines TRBV7-2 with TRBJ2-5; TRBD1 agrees at 7 bases. This CDR3 is 14 amino acids long. V shed 3 bases, J shed 12 bases, and the junction held 13 bases outside the gene matches. Germline V gene sequence: CDR1 SGHTA, CDR2 FQGNSA.